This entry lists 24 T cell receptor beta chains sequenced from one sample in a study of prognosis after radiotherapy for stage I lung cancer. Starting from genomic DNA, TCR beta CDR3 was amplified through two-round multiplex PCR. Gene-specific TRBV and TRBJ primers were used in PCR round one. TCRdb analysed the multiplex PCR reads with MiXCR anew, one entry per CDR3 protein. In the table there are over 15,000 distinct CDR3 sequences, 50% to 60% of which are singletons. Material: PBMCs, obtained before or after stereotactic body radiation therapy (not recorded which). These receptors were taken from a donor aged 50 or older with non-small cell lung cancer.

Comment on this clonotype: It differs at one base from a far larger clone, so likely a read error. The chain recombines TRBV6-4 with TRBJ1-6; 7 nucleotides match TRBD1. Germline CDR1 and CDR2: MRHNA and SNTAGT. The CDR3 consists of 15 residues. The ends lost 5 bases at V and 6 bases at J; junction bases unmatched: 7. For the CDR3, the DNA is TGTGCCAGCAGTATAGGGACAGACGTTAATTCACCCCTCCACTTT. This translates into CASSIGTDVNSPLHF.

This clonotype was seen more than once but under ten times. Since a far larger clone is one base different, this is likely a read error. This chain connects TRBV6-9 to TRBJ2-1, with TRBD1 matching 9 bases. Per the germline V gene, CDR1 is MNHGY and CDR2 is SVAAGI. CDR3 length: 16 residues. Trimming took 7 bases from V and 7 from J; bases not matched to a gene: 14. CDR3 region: CASIPIPGQGRNEQFF. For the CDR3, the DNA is TGTGCCAGCATCCCCATCCCCGGACAGGGGCGGAATGAGCAGTTCTTC.

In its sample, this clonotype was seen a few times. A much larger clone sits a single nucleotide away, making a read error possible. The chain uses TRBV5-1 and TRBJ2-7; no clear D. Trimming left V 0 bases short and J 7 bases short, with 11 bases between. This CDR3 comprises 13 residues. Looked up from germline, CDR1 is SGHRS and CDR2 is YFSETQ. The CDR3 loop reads CASSLAWVGEQYF. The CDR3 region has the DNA TGCGCCAGCAGCTTGGCGTGGGTAGGGGAGCAGTACTTC.

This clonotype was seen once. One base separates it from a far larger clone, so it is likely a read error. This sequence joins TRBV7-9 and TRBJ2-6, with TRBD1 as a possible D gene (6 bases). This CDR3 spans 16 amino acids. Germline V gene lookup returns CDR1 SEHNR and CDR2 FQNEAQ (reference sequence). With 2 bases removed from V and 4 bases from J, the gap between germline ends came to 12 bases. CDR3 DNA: TGTGCCAGCAGCTTAACTACAGGGCCAGGGGCCAACGTCCTGACTTTC. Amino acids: CASSLTTGPGANVLTF.

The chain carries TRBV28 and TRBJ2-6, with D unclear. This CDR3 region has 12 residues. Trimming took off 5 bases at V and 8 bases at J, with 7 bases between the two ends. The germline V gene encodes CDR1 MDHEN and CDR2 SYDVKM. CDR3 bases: TGTGCCAGCAGTGAGACTCCCAACGTCCTGACTTTC. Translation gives CASSETPNVLTF.

In DNA, the CDR3 is TGCAGTGCTAGAGATTTCACGCAGGCCTCGAACACCGGGGAGCTGTTTTTT. This codes for CSARDFTQASNTGELFF. The chain recombines TRBV20-1 with TRBJ2-2; D unclear. There are 17 residues in the CDR3. V was trimmed by 0 bases and J by 0 bases, leaving 14 bases between them. Germline CDR1 is DFQATT and CDR2 is SNEGSKA (reference sequence).

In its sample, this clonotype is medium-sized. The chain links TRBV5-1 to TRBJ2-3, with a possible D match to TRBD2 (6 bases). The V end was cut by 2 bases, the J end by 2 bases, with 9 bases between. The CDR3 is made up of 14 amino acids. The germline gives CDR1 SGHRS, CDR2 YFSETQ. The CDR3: CASSLAGPTDTQYF. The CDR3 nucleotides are TGCGCCAGCAGCTTAGCGGGCCCCACAGATACGCAGTATTTT.

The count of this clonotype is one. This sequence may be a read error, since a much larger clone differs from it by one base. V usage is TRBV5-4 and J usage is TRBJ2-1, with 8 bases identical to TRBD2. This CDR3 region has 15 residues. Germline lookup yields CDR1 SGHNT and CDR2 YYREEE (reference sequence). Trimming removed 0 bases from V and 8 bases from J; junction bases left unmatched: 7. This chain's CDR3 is CASSLGAGGVDEQFF. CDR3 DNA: TGTGCCAGCAGCTTGGGGGCGGGAGGAGTGGATGAGCAGTTCTTC.

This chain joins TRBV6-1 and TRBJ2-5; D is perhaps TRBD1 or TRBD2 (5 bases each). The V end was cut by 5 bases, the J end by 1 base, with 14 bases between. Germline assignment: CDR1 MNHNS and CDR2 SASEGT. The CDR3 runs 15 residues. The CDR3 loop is CASSRGPGPQETQYF. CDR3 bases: TGTGCCAGCAGTCGGGGTCCAGGGCCCCAAGAGACCCAGTACTTC.

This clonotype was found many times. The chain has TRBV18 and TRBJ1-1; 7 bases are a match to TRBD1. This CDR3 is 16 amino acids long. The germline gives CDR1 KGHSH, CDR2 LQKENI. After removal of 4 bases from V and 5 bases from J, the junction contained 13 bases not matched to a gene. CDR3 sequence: CASSLNVQGQGTEAFF. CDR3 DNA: TGTGCCAGCTCACTAAATGTACAGGGGCAGGGGACTGAAGCTTTCTTT.

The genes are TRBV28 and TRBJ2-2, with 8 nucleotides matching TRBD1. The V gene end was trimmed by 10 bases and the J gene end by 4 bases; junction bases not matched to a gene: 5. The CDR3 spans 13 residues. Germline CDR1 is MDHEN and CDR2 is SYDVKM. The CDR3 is CAIARGRTGELFF. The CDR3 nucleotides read TGTGCCATCGCCAGGGGGCGCACCGGGGAGCTGTTTTTT.

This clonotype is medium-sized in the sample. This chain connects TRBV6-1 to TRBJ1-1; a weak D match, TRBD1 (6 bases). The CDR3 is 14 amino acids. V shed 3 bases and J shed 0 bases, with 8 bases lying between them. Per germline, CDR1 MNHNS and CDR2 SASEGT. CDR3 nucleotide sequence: TGTGCCAGCAGTGACGGGGACATGAACACTGAAGCTTTCTTT. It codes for CASSDGDMNTEAFF.

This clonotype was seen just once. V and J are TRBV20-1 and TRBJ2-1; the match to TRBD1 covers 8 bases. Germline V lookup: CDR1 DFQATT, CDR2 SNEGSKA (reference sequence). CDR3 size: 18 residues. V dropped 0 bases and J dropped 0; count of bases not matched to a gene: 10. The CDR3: CSARDPHYRGSSYNEQFF. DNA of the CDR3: TGCAGTGCTAGAGATCCCCATTACAGGGGGAGCTCCTACAATGAGCAGTTCTTC.

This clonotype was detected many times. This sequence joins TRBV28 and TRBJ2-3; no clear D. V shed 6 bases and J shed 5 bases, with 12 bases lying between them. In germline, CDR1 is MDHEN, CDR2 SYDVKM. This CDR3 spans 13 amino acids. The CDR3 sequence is CASSPAWIDTQYF. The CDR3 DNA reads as TGTGCCAGCAGCCCCGCTTGGATAGATACGCAGTATTTT.

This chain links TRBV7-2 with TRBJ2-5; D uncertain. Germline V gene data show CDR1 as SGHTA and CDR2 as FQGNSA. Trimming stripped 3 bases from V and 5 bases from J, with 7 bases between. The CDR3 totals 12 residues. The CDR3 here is CASSFQLETQYF. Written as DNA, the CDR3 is TGTGCCAGCAGCTTCCAGCTGGAGACCCAGTACTTC.

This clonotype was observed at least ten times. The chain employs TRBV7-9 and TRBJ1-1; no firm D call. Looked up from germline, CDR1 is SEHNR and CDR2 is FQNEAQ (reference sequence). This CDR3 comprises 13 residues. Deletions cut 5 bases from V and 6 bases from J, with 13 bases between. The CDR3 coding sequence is TGTGCCAGCAGCACGAGGGAGAGAGCTGAAGCTTTCTTT. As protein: CASSTRERAEAFF.

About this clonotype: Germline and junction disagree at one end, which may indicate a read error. CDR3 in amino acids: CASSPVGAGSGANFLTF. DNA of the CDR3: TGTGCCAGCAGTCCGGTCGGGGCAGGCTCTGGGGCCAACTTCCTGACTTTC. The J gene is TRBJ2-6, the V gene TRBV6-1; tentatively, D is TRBD1 or TRBD2 (5 bases each). In germline, CDR1 is MNHNS, CDR2 SASEGT. The CDR3 contains 17 residues.

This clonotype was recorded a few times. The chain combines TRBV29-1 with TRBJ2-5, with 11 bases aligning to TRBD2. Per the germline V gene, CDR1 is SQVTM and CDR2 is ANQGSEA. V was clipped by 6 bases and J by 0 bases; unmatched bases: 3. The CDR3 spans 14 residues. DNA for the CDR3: TGCAGCGTAAGACTAGCGGGACACCAAGAGACCCAGTACTTC. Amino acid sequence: CSVRLAGHQETQYF.

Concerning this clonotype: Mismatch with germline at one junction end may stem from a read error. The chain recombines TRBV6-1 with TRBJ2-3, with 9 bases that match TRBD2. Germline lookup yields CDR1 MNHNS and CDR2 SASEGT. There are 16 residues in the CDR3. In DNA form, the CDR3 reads TGTGCCAGCATCCAAAGTAGCGGGAGAGTCGCATATACGCAATATTTT. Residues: CASIQSSGRVAYTQYF.

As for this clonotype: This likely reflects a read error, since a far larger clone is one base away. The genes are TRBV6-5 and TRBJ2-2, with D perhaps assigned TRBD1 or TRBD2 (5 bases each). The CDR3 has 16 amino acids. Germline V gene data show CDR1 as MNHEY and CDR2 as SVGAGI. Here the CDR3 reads CASSGLGRANTVELFF. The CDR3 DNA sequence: TGTGCCAGCAGTGGCCTGGGACGAGCCAACACCGTGGAGCTGTTTTTT.

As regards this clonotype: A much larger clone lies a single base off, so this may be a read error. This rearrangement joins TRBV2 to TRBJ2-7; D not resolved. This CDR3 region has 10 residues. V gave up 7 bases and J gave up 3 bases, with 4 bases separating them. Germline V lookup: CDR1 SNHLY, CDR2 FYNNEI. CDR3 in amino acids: CASMDYEQYF. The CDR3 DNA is TGTGCCAGCATGGACTACGAGCAGTACTTC.

CDR3 sequence reads: CASSSYPGTSGTGELFF. The CDR3 DNA is TGTGCCAGCAGCTCGTATCCCGGGACTAGCGGAACCGGGGAGCTGTTTTTT. The chain recombines TRBV5-8 with TRBJ2-2; TRBD2 matches 11 bases. J was trimmed by 5 bases and V by 3 bases; bases with no gene match: 9. The CDR3 runs 17 residues. Germline assignment: CDR1 SGHTS and CDR2 YDEGEE. Complete variable domain (other parts from reference TRBV5-8 and TRBJ2-2): EAGVTQSPTHLIKTRGQQATLRCSPISGHTSVYWYQQALGLGLQFLLWYDEGEERNRGNFPPRFSGRQFPNYSSELNVNALELEDSALYLCASSSYPGTSGTGELFFGEGSRLTVL.

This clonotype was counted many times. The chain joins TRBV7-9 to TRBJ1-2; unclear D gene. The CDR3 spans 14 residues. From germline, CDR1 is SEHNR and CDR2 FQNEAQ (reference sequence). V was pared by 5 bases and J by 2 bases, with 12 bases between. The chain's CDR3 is CASSMQSINYGYTF. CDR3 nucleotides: TGTGCCAGCAGCATGCAATCAATAAACTATGGCTACACCTTC.

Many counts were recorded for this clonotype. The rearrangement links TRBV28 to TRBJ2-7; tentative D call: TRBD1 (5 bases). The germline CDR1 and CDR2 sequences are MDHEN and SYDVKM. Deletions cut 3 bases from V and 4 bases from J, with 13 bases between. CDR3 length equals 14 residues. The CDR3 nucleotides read TGTGCCAGCAGTTTCCTACAGGTCTATTACGAGCAGTACTTC. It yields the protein CASSFLQVYYEQYF.